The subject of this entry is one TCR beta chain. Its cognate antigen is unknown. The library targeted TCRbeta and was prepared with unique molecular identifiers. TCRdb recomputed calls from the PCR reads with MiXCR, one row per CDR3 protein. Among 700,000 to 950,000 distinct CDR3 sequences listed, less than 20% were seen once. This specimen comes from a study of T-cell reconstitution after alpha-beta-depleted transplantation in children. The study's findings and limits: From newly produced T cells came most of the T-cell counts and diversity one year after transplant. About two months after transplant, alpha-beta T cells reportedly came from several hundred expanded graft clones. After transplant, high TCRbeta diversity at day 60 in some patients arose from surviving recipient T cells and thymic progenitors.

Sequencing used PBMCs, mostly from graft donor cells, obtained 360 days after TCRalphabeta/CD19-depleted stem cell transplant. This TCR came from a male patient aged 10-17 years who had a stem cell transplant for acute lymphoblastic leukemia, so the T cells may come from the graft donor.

CDR3 coding DNA: TGTGCCAGCAGCGAATTCTTTAGCGGATGGTTGACCGGGGAGCTGTTTTTT. This encodes CASSEFFSGWLTGELFF. The rearrangement uses TRBV6-1 and TRBJ2-2; TRBD2 is a possible D gene (6 bases). The V gene lost 6 bases and the J gene lost 5 bases, with 22 bases spanning the gap. This CDR3 has 17 amino acids. Germline V CDR1 and CDR2: MNHNS, SASEGT.